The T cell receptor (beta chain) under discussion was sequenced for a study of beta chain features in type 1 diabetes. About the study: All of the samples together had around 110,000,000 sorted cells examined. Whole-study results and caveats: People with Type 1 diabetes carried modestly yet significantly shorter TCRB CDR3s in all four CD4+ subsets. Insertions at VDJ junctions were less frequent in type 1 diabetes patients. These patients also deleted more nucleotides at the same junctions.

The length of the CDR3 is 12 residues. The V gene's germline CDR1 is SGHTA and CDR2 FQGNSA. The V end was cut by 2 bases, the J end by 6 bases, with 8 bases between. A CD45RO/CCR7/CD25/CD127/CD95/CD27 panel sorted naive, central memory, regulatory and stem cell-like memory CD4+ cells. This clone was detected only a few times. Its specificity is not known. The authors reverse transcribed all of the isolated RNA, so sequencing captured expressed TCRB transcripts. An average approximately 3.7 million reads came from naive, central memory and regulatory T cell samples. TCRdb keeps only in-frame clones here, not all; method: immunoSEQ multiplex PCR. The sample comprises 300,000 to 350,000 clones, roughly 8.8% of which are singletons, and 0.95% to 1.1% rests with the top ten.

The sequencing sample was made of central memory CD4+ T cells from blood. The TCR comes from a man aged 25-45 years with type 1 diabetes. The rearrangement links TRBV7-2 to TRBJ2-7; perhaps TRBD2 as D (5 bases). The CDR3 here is CASSLPGVEQYF. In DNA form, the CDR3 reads TGTGCCAGCAGCTTACCCGGGGTCGAGCAGTACTTC.